These 31 T cell receptor beta chains share one sample of origin, sequenced in a study of regulatory T cells in long-lasting Graves disease. Time point of the sample: newly diagnosed GD, antithyroid drugs for less than 3 months. With RNA extracted from PBMCs as input, the TCR library was made. Arm-PCR with iRepertoire HTBI primers amplified the CDR3 regions for these TCR beta libraries. MiXCR, applied by TCRdb to the multiplex PCR reads, yields one record per CDR3 protein. The sample includes about 430,000 distinct CDR3 sequences, over 14% of them seen just once. The same specimen was also included in a second study, on T cells in Graves' hyperthyroidism and ophthalmopathy.

Sequences were derived from peripheral blood mononuclear cells (PBMCs), sampled at new diagnosis, from a patient treated with antithyroid drugs. Receptors originate from a woman aged 40 to 50 with Graves disease.

This clonotype was seen repeatedly, ten times or more. This chain connects TRBV28 to TRBJ1-4; no clear D gene. The CDR3 length is 14 residues. The V gene lost 4 bases and the J gene lost 5 bases, with 11 bases spanning the gap. From germline, CDR1 is MDHEN and CDR2 SYDVKM. CDR3 residues: CASSSPSSNEKLFF. The CDR3 DNA sequence: TGTGCCAGCAGTTCCCCCTCATCGAATGAAAAACTGTTTTTT.

Many counts were recorded for this clonotype. The rearrangement joins TRBV6-2 or TRBV6-3 to TRBJ2-3, with 15 bases lining up with TRBD2. Germline CDR1 reads MNHEY; CDR2 reads SVGEGT. V lost 0 bases to trimming and J lost 0 bases; unmatched junction nucleotides: 4. The CDR3 covers 19 residues. DNA of the CDR3: TGTGCCAGCAGTTACTCCGGGACTAGCGGGAGGTCTAGCACAGATACGCAGTATTTT. This codes for CASSYSGTSGRSSTDTQYF.

This clonotype was detected many times. The chain combines TRBV3-1 with TRBJ2-1, with D unresolved. The V gene's germline CDR1 is LGHDT and CDR2 YNNKEL (reference sequence). Trimming removed 5 bases at V and 6 bases at J, with 20 bases between. The CDR3 covers 16 residues. CDR3 in DNA: TGTGCCAGCAGCGGACCTTACGGTCAGCGAGGCAATGAGCAGTTCTTC. Translated: CASSGPYGQRGNEQFF.

The rearrangement joins TRBV28 to TRBJ1-5; possible D gene TRBD1, 5 bases. The CDR3 runs to 16 residues. Germline values: CDR1 MDHEN, CDR2 SYDVKM. The V and J ends lost 3 bases and 1 base respectively, with 13 bases between them. The DNA for the CDR3 is TGTGCCAGCAGTTTCCTATATGGGGGGAGCAATCAGCCCCAGCATTTT. Its protein product is CASSFLYGGSNQPQHF.

This clonotype was recorded a few times. V and J are TRBV28 and TRBJ2-7; 10 nucleotides agree with TRBD1. CDR3 length: 14 amino acids. CDR1 and CDR2 from the germline V gene are MDHEN and SYDVKM. Trimming cost V 4 bases and J 2 bases; bases outside gene matches: 2. CDR3 sequence (DNA): TGTGCCAGCAGTTACGGGACAGGGGCCTACGAGCAGTACTTC. It specifies CASSYGTGAYEQYF.

There are many counts of this clonotype. The genes are TRBV24-1 and TRBJ1-1; perhaps TRBD1 as D (5 bases). Per germline, CDR1 KGHDR and CDR2 SFDVKD. V was trimmed by 4 bases and J by 4 bases, leaving 9 bases between them. This CDR3 region has 13 residues. The chain's CDR3 is CATSEGQGTEAFF. The DNA for the CDR3 is TGTGCCACCAGTGAGGGGCAGGGCACTGAAGCTTTCTTT.

The chain employs TRBV28 and TRBJ2-1; 8 nucleotides agree with TRBD1. Germline V gives CDR1 MDHEN, CDR2 SYDVKM. This CDR3 spans 15 amino acids. V shed 4 bases, J shed 9 bases, and the junction held 11 bases outside the gene matches. CDR3 DNA sequence: TGTGCCAGCAGTTCGGGTGGTCAGGGGGCAGGTGAGCAGTTCTTC. It specifies CASSSGGQGAGEQFF.

This clonotype appeared many times. The chain uses TRBV19 and TRBJ2-7; D could derive from TRBD1 or TRBD2 (7 bases each). The length of the CDR3 is 15 residues. V lost 3 bases and J lost 4, with 16 bases in between. Germline lookup yields CDR1 LNHDA and CDR2 SQIVND (reference sequence). The CDR3 region is CASSMGGTAAYEQYF. Here the CDR3 DNA reads TGTGCCAGTAGTATGGGGGGGACAGCTGCTTACGAGCAGTACTTC.

This clonotype has a count of ten or more. The J gene is TRBJ2-1, the V gene TRBV12-5, with a possible D match to TRBD2 (6 bases). CDR1 LGHNT and CDR2 FRNRAP come from the germline V gene. The CDR3 sequence is 14 residues long. V shed 0 bases and J shed 10 bases, with 13 bases lying between them. In DNA, the CDR3 is TGTGCTAGTGGTTTGGTAACGGGCGGACTAGAGCAGTTCTTC. Amino acid sequence: CASGLVTGGLEQFF.

The chain combines TRBV7-9 with TRBJ1-1, with a possible D match to TRBD1 (5 bases). The CDR3 contains 18 residues. V dropped 2 bases and J dropped 1 base, with 20 bases sitting between them. The germline V gene has CDR1 SEHNR and CDR2 FQNEAQ (reference sequence). This chain's CDR3 is CASSLILKEGRKNTEAFF. CDR3 coding DNA: TGTGCCAGCAGCTTAATTCTAAAAGAGGGACGGAAGAACACTGAAGCTTTCTTT.

This clonotype was picked up many times. The chain uses TRBV2 and TRBJ2-1; D is uncertain. CDR1 and CDR2 from the germline V gene are SNHLY and FYNNEI. CDR3 length: 15 residues. V dropped 5 bases and J dropped 6 bases, with 17 bases sitting between them. This chain's CDR3 is CASSFGYLISNEQFF. The CDR3 DNA is TGTGCCAGCAGTTTCGGCTACCTTATATCCAATGAGCAGTTCTTC.

The chain joins TRBV30 to TRBJ2-7, with TRBD1 identical over 9 bases. Germline loops: CDR1 GTSNPN, CDR2 SVGIG (reference sequence). J lost 5 bases, V lost 2 bases, and 7 bases had no gene match. The CDR3 extends over 14 amino acids. CDR3 amino acids: CAWSSGQGNHEQYF. The CDR3, as DNA: TGTGCCTGGAGTTCTGGACAGGGGAACCACGAGCAGTACTTC.

With regard to this clonotype: A clone one base away is much larger, so this may be a read error. J is TRBJ2-5 and V is TRBV4-2, with 8 positions matching TRBD1. The J call may be faulty, since TRBJ2-1 better matches the DNA end. CDR1 is LGHNA and CDR2 is YNFKEQ in the germline V gene. This CDR3 is 15 amino acids long. The CDR3 bases are TGTGCCAGCAGCCTAGGCGGGGCAGGGGGCGATGAGCAGTTCTTC. Translated: CASSLGGAGGDEQFF.

This clonotype was found many times. The chain couples TRBV5-4 to TRBJ2-5; 10 bases map to TRBD2. Germline lookup yields CDR1 SGHNT and CDR2 YYREEE (reference sequence). V dropped 3 bases and J dropped 1; count of bases not matched to a gene: 3. The CDR3 totals 15 residues. The CDR3 sequence: CASSWSGRVQETQYF. CDR3 sequence (DNA): TGTGCCAGCAGCTGGAGCGGGAGGGTCCAAGAGACCCAGTACTTC.

For this clonotype: This may be a read error, as it is one base from a much larger clone. The chain uses TRBV20-1 and TRBJ1-2; D gene unclear. The CDR3 runs 13 residues. Germline CDR1 is DFQATT and CDR2 is SNEGSKA (reference sequence). The V end lost 0 bases, the J end lost 7 bases, and 12 bases lay between the germline ends. The CDR3 sequence: CSARDPGKPGYTF. CDR3 coding DNA: TGCAGTGCTAGAGATCCCGGGAAGCCTGGCTACACCTTC.

The table lists this clonotype with many counts. The chain is built from TRBV3-1 and TRBJ2-5, with D perhaps assigned TRBD1 or TRBD2 (5 bases each). Trimming removed 0 bases at V and 4 bases at J, with 15 bases between. The CDR3 loop spans 16 amino acids. Germline CDR1 is LGHDT and CDR2 is YNNKEL (reference sequence). CDR3 nucleotide sequence: TGTGCCAGCAGCCAAGATCTTGGGGGAGAGGGAGAGACCCAGTACTTC. It specifies CASSQDLGGEGETQYF.

This clonotype was recorded many times. The chain couples TRBV11-2 to TRBJ2-7; D remains ambiguous. Looked up from germline, CDR1 is SGHAT and CDR2 is FQNNGV. This CDR3 has 14 amino acids. V lost 5 bases to trimming and J lost 3 bases, with 14 bases between them. CDR3 protein: CASSAGFPNYEQYF. The CDR3 DNA sequence: TGTGCCAGCAGCGCAGGATTCCCCAACTACGAGCAGTACTTC.

This clonotype was recorded at least ten times. The genes are TRBV14 and TRBJ2-3; the match to TRBD2 covers 8 bases. The CDR3 runs to 17 residues. Losses at the gene ends were 1 base for V and 3 bases for J; bases not matched to a gene: 9. The germline V gene encodes CDR1 SGHDN and CDR2 FVKESK. The CDR3 coding sequence is TGTGCCAGCAGCCAAGTTCCCCGGGAGGGAGGAACAGATACGCAGTATTTT. Its protein is CASSQVPREGGTDTQYF. The variable domain in full, completed from reference TRBV14 and TRBJ2-3, reads EAGVTQFPSHSVIEKGQTVTLRCDPISGHDNLYWYRRVMGKEIKFLLHFVKESKQDESGMPNNRFLAERTGGTYSTLKVQPAELEDSGVYFCASSQVPREGGTDTQYFGPGTRLTVL.

This rearrangement joins TRBV7-2 to TRBJ2-3, with D perhaps matching TRBD1 (6 bases). The length of the CDR3 is 11 residues. Germline V gene data show CDR1 as SGHTA and CDR2 as FQGNSA. V was clipped by 6 bases and J by 7 bases, with 8 bases between them. The CDR3 region is CASRQGYTQYF. The CDR3 DNA is TGTGCCAGCAGACAGGGTTATACGCAGTATTTT.

Many counts were recorded for this clonotype. The rearrangement joins TRBV7-9 to TRBJ1-4; perhaps TRBD1 as D (6 bases). CDR3 length equals 15 residues. Germline V CDR1 and CDR2: SEHNR, FQNEAQ (reference sequence). V dropped 3 bases and J dropped 0 bases, with 8 bases sitting between them. CDR3 loop: CASSFDRTTNEKLFF. In DNA form, the CDR3 reads TGTGCCAGCAGCTTTGACAGGACAACTAATGAAAAACTGTTTTTT.

This clonotype came up many times. The chain links TRBV19 to TRBJ1-5, with D tentatively TRBD1 (6 bases). The V gene's germline CDR1 is LNHDA and CDR2 SQIVND (reference sequence). The CDR3 length is 13 residues. Trimming stripped 6 bases from V and 5 bases from J, with 11 bases between. Here the CDR3 DNA reads TGTGCCAGTAGGAGGACAGCACATCAGCCCCAGCATTTT. It is translated as CASRRTAHQPQHF.

Many counts were recorded for this clonotype. The chain joins TRBV2 to TRBJ2-1, with 14 bases identical to TRBD2. V dropped 4 bases and J dropped 9; count of bases not matched to a gene: 11. CDR3 length: 17 residues. Per germline, CDR1 SNHLY and CDR2 FYNNEI. The CDR3 region has the DNA TGTGCCAGCAGTGGAGGACTCGGGACTAGCGGGAGTACTGAGCAGTTCTTC. This translates into CASSGGLGTSGSTEQFF. The entire variable domain, with the rest obtained from reference TRBV2 and TRBJ2-1, is as follows: EPEVTQTPSHQVTQMGQEVILRCVPISNHLYFYWYRQILGQKVEFLVSFYNNEISEKSEIFDDQFSVERPDGSNFTLKIRSTKLEDSAMYFCASSGGLGTSGSTEQFFGPGTRLTVL.

This clonotype came up many times. The V and J genes are TRBV19 and TRBJ2-7; D uncertain. The CDR3 is 14 residues long. The V end was cut by 7 bases, the J end by 0 bases, with 13 bases between. The germline V gene has CDR1 LNHDA and CDR2 SQIVND (reference sequence). CDR3 amino acids: CASKITASSYEQYF. CDR3 nucleotides: TGTGCCAGTAAAATAACCGCTAGCTCCTACGAGCAGTACTTC.

The CDR3 is CASSFSGNYEQYF. For the CDR3, the DNA is TGTGCCAGCAGCTTCAGCGGGAACTACGAGCAGTACTTC. The V gene is TRBV5-6, the J gene TRBJ2-7; 7 nucleotides match TRBD2. Germline V gene data show CDR1 as SGHDT and CDR2 as YYEEEE. The CDR3 length is 13 residues. J was trimmed by 3 bases and V by 2 bases; bases with no gene match: 2.

This clonotype was counted many times. The chain has TRBV27 and TRBJ2-7; tentative D call: TRBD2 (5 bases). The CDR3 is made up of 14 amino acids. The germline gives CDR1 MNHEY, CDR2 SMNVEV (reference sequence). The V end was cut by 6 bases, the J end by 2 bases, with 14 bases between. CDR3 in amino acids: CASSPIGRAYEQYF. CDR3 coding DNA: TGTGCCAGCAGCCCGATTGGGAGAGCCTACGAGCAGTACTTC.

This clonotype was observed at least ten times. The chain recombines TRBV27 with TRBJ2-3, with D maybe TRBD1 (6 bases). Germline V lookup: CDR1 MNHEY, CDR2 SMNVEV (reference sequence). The CDR3 has 15 residues. Deletions cut 5 bases from V and 6 bases from J, with 18 bases between. This chain's CDR3 is CASSPQGSTGDTQYF. CDR3 bases: TGTGCCAGCAGTCCACAGGGTTCTACCGGGGATACGCAGTATTTT.

This clonotype occurred many times. V gene TRBV28 combines with J gene TRBJ2-3, with 11 bases matching TRBD1. The junction had 8 bases not matched to a gene; V was cut back by 4 bases and J by 5 bases. CDR1 is MDHEN and CDR2 is SYDVKM in the germline V gene. CDR3 length: 16 residues. The CDR3 nucleotides read TGTGCCAGCAGTTCTCCGGGACAGGGGGTTGGAGATACGCAGTATTTT. It codes for CASSSPGQGVGDTQYF.

Concerning this clonotype itself: A read error may account for a junction end that differs from germline. The genes are TRBV11-2 and TRBJ2-5; D gene unclear. The CDR3 consists of 13 residues. CDR1 SGHAT and CDR2 FQNNGV come from the germline V gene. CDR3 sequence (DNA): TGTGCCAGCCGCTTAGACACACAAGAGACCCAGTACTTC. The encoded protein is CASRLDTQETQYF. The full variable domain, rest sourced from reference TRBV11-2 and TRBJ2-5, is EAGVAQSPRYKIIEKRQSVAFWCNPISGHATLYWYQQILGQGPKLLIQFQNNGVVDDSQLPKDRFSAERLKGVDSTLKIQPAKLEDSAVYLCASRLDTQETQYFGPGTRLLVL.

The CDR3 DNA reads as TGCGCCAGCAGCTTGGTGACTAGCGGGAGGGCCACTTCATACAATGAGCAGTTCTTC. Protein product: CASSLVTSGRATSYNEQFF. The rearrangement uses TRBV5-1 and TRBJ2-1; TRBD2 matches 14 bases. The CDR3 has 19 residues. CDR1 is SGHRS and CDR2 is YFSETQ in the germline V gene. The V and J ends lost 0 bases and 4 bases, in that order; junction bases with no gene match: 9.

In this sample, this clonotype turned up many times. The gene calls are TRBV4-2 and TRBJ2-5, with TRBD2 matching over 7 bases. After removal of 1 base from V and 2 bases from J, the junction contained 1 base not matched to a gene. Germline V gene data show CDR1 as LGHNA and CDR2 as YNFKEQ. This CDR3 has 14 amino acids. CDR3 sequence (DNA): TGTGCCAGCAGCCAAGGGGGGGGGCAAGAGACCCAGTACTTC. Translating gives CASSQGGGQETQYF.

This clonotype was counted many times. The CDR3 DNA sequence: TGTGCCAGCAGCCTTACAGGGATGACTGAAGCTTTCTTT. The encoded protein is CASSLTGMTEAFF. The chain couples TRBV12-3 or TRBV12-4 to TRBJ1-1; possibly TRBD1 for D (6 bases). V shed 6 bases and J shed 5 bases, with 13 bases lying between them. This CDR3 is built from 13 residues.